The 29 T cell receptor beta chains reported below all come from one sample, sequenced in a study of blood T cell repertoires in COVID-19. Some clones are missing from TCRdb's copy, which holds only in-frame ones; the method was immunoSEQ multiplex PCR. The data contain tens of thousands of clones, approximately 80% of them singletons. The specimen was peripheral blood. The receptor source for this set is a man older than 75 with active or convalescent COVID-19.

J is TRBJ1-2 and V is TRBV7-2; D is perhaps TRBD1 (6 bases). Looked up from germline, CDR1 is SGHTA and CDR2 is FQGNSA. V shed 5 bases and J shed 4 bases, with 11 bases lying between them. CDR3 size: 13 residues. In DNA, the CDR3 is TGTGCCAGCAGCCGAGGACAGATCTATGGCTACACCTTC. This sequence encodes CASSRGQIYGYTF.

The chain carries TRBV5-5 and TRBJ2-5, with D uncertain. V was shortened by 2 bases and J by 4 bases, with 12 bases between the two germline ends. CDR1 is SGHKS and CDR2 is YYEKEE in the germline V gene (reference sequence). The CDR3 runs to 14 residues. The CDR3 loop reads CASSFQSTGETQYF. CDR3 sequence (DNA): TGTGCCAGCAGCTTTCAATCCACGGGAGAGACCCAGTACTTC. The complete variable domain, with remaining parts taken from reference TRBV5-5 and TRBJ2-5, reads DAGVTQSPTHLIKTRGQQVTLRCSPISGHKSVSWYQQVLGQGPQFIFQYYEKEERGRGNFPDRFSARQFPNYSSELNVNALLLGDSALYLCASSFQSTGETQYFGPGTRLLVL.

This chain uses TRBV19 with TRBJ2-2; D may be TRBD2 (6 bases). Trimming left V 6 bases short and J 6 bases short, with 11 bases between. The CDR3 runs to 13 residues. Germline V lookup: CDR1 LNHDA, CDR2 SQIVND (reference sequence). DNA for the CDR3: TGTGCCAGTAGCACCACTAGCTCCGGGGAGCTGTTTTTT. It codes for CASSTTSSGELFF.

Written as DNA, the CDR3 is TGTGCCAGCGGACTTAACAGGGGGCAGAACTATGGCTACACCTTC. Residues: CASGLNRGQNYGYTF. The V and J genes are TRBV4-2 and TRBJ1-2; the match to TRBD1 covers 9 bases. Per germline, CDR1 LGHNA and CDR2 YNFKEQ. Trimming took 8 bases from V and 2 from J; bases not matched to a gene: 9. The CDR3 has 15 residues.

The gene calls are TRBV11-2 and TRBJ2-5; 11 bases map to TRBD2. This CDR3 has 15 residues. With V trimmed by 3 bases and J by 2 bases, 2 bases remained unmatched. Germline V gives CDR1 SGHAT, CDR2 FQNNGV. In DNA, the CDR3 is TGTGCCAGCAGCTTTAGCGGGGGGGGGCAAGAGACCCAGTACTTC. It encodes CASSFSGGGQETQYF.

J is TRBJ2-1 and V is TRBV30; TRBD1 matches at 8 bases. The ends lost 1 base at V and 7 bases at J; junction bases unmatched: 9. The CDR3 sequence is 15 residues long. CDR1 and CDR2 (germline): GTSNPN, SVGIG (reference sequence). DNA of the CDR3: TGTGCCTGGAGTGCACCGGGACAGGTTAAGAATGAGCAGTTCTTC. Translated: CAWSAPGQVKNEQFF.

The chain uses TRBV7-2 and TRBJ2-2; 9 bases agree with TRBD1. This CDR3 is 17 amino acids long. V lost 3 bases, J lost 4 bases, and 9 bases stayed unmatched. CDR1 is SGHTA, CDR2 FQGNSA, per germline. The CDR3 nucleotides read TGTGCCAGCAGCTTGGTTTCCGGGACAGGGTTCACCGGGGAGCTGTTTTTT. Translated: CASSLVSGTGFTGELFF. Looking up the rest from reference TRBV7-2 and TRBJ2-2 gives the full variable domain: GAGVSQSPSNKVTEKGKDVELRCDPISGHTALYWYRQSLGQGLEFLIYFQGNSAPDKSGLPSDRFSAERTGGSVSTLTIQRTQQEDSAVYLCASSLVSGTGFTGELFFGEGSRLTVL.

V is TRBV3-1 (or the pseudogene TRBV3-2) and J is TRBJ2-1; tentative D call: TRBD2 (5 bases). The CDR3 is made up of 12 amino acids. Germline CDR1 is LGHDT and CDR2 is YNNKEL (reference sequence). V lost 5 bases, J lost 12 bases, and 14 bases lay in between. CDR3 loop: CASSRTGMSQFF. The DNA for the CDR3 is TGTGCCAGCAGCAGAACCGGGATGTCGCAGTTCTTC.

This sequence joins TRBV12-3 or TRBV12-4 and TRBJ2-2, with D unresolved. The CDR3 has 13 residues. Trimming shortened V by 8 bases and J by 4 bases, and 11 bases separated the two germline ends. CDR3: CASGPIFTGELFF. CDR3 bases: TGTGCCAGCGGGCCCATATTCACCGGGGAGCTGTTTTTT.

The CDR3 region is CASSQDPGSETQYF. As DNA, the CDR3 is TGTGCCAGCAGCCAAGATCCAGGGTCAGAGACCCAGTACTTC. The V call is TRBV3-1 (or the pseudogene TRBV3-2), the J call TRBJ2-5; maybe TRBD1 (5 bases). This CDR3 comprises 14 residues. Trimming pared 0 bases from V and 4 bases from J, leaving 9 bases between. Germline CDR1 and CDR2: LGHDT and YNNKEL (reference sequence).

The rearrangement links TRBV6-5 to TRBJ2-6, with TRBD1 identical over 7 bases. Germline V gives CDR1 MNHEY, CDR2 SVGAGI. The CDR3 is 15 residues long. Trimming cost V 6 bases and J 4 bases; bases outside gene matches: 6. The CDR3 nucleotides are TGTGCCAGCAGACCAGGGGACAGCGGGGCCAACGTCCTGACTTTC. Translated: CASRPGDSGANVLTF.

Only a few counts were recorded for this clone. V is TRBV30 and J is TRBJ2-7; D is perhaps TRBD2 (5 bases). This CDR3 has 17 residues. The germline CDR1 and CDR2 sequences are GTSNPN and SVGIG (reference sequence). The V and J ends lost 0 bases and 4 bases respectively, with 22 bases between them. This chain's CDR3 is CAWSVGLGSLGVYEQYF. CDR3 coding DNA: TGTGCCTGGAGTGTAGGTTTGGGGAGCCTGGGCGTGTACGAGCAGTACTTC.

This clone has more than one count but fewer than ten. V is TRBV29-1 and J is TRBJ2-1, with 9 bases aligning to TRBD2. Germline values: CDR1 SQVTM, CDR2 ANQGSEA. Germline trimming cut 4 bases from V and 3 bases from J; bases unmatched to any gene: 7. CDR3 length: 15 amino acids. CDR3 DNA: TGCAGCGTTGCGGGAGCGGGAGGAGACTACAATGAGCAGTTCTTC. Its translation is CSVAGAGGDYNEQFF.

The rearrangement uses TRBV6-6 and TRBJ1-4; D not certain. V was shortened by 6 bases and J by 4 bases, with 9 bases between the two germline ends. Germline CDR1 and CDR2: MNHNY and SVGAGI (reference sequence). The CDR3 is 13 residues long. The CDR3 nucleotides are TGTGCCAGCAGCCGCGGGAGTAATGAAAAACTGTTTTTT. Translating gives CASSRGSNEKLFF.

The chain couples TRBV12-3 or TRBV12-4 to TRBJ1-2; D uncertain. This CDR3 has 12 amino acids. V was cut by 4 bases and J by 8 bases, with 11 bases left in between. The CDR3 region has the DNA TGTGCCAGCAGTTCGGAGAGAGCCGGCTACACCTTC. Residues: CASSSERAGYTF.

CDR3 in amino acids: CASRPRVGANIQYF. DNA of the CDR3: TGTGCCAGCAGACCCCGGGTTGGCGCCAACATTCAGTACTTC. The genes are TRBV6-4 and TRBJ2-4, with D hard to call. The CDR3 has 14 amino acids. Germline CDR1 is MRHNA and CDR2 is SNTAGT. V was clipped by 6 bases and J by 7 bases, with 16 bases between them.

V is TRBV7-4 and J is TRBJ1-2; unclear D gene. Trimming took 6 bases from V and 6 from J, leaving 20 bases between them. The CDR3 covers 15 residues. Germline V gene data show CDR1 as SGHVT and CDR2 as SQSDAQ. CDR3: CASSGNRVEVDGYTF. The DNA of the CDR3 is TGTGCCAGCAGTGGTAACCGGGTGGAGGTCGATGGCTACACCTTC.

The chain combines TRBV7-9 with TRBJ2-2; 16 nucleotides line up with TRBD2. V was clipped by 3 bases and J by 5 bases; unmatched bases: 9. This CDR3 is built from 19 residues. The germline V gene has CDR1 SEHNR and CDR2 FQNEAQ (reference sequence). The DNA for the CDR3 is TGTGCCAGCAGCTTGGTGGGACTAGCGGGAGGGCCGAGGACCGGGGAGCTGTTTTTT. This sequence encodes CASSLVGLAGGPRTGELFF.

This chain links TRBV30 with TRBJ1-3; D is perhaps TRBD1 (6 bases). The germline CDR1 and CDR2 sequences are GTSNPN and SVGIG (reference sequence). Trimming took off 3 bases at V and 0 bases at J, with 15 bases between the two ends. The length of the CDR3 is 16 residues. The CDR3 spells CAWSLGQGYSGNTIYF. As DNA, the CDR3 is TGTGCCTGGAGCCTGGGTCAGGGGTACTCTGGAAACACCATATATTTT. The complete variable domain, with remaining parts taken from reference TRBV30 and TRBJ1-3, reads SQTIHQWPATLVQPVGSPLSLECTVEGTSNPNLYWYRQAAGRGLQLLFYSVGIGQISSEVPQNLSASRPQDRQFILSSKKLLLSDSGFYLCAWSLGQGYSGNTIYFGEGSWLTVV.

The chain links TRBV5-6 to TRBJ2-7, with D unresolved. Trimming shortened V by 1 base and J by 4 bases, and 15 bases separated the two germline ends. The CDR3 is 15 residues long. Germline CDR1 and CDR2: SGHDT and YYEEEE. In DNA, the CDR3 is TGTGCCAGCAGCTTGTTTTTCCAGGTTAGGTACGAGCAGTACTTC. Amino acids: CASSLFFQVRYEQYF.

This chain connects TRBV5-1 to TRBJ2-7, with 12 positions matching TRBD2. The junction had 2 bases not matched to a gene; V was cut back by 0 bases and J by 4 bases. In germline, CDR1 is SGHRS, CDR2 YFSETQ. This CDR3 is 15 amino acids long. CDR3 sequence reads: CASSLELAGGYEQYF. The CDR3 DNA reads TGCGCCAGCAGCTTGGAACTAGCGGGGGGATACGAGCAGTACTTC.

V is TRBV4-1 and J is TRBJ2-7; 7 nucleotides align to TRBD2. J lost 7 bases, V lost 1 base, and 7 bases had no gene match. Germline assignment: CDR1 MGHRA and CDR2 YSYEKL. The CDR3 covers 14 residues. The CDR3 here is CASSQVLGRLEQYF. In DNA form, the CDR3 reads TGCGCCAGCAGCCAAGTTCTCGGGAGGTTGGAGCAGTACTTC.

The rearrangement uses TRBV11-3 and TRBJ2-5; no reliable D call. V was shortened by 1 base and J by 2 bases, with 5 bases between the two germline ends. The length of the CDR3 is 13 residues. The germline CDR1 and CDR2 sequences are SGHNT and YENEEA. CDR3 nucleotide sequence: TGTGCCAGCAGCTTAGTCAGTCAAGAGACCCAGTACTTC. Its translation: CASSLVSQETQYF.

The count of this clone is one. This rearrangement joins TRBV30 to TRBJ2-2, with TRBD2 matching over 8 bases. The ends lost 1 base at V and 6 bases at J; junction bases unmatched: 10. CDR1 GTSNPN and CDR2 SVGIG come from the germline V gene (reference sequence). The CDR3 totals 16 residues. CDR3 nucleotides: TGTGCCTGGAGTGGCAGGGTGATAGCGGGGCCCGGGGAGCTGTTTTTT. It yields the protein CAWSGRVIAGPGELFF.

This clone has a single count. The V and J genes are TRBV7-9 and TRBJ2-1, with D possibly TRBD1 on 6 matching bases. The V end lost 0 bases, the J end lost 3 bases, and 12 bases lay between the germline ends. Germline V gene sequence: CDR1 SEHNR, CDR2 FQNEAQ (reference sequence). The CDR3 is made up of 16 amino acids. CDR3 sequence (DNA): TGTGCCAGCAGCTTAGCGCATAACAGGGTCTACAATGAGCAGTTCTTC. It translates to CASSLAHNRVYNEQFF.

CDR3 residues: CASGGSLHNNSPLHF. In DNA form, the CDR3 reads TGTGCCAGTGGGGGCAGCTTGCACAATAATTCACCCCTCCACTTT. This chain joins TRBV6-5 and TRBJ1-6; TRBD1 might be the D (6 bases). The V gene's germline CDR1 is MNHEY and CDR2 SVGAGI. The CDR3 is 15 residues long. The V end was cut by 9 bases, the J end by 5 bases, with 17 bases between.

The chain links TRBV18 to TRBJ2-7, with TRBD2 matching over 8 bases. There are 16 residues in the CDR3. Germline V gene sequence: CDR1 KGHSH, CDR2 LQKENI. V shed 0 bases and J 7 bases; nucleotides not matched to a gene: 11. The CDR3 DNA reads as TGTGCCAGCTCACCACCTAATCGGGGGGGGTTTCGGGAGCAGTACTTC. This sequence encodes CASSPPNRGGFREQYF.

The CDR3 loop is CATSALGSGQGDTQYF. DNA for the CDR3: TGTGCCACCAGTGCCCTGGGTAGCGGGCAGGGAGATACGCAGTATTTT. This chain uses TRBV24-1 with TRBJ2-3; 7 bases are a match to TRBD2. Germline V gives CDR1 KGHDR, CDR2 SFDVKD. J gave up 5 bases and V 5 bases, and 12 bases lay outside the gene matches. This CDR3 region has 16 residues.

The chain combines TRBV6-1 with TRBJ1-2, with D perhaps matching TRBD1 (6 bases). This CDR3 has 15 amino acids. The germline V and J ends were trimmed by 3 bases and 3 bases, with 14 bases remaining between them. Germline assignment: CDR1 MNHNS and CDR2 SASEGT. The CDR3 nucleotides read TGTGCCAGCAGTGATCAGAGGGGGGGGGACTATGGCTACACCTTC. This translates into CASSDQRGGDYGYTF.